This TCR beta chain was observed in a study of cytomegalovirus exposure and HLA in healthy donors. Study results and limitations: Equally common other TCR beta chains were less clonally expanded than HLA-associated ones, a later analysis found. Some highly shared sequence variants likely arose as a pipeline artifact. Cytomegalovirus association was listed for about 150 TCR beta chains. Another analysis was done later, and it associated around 17,000 TCR beta sequences with HLA alleles at 0.05 false discovery rate.

As for this clone: Antigen unknown.

The PCR used 60 Vbeta and 13 Jbeta primers. Clones were read by immunoSEQ multiplex PCR, and TCRdb kept only the in-frame ones, dropping some. The sample gives 150,000 to 200,000 clones, less than 90% of which show up once; approximately 0.26% is in the top ten. Germline assignment: CDR1 SEHNR and CDR2 FQNEAQ (reference sequence). Trimming cost V 2 bases and J 6 bases, with 23 bases left between them. This CDR3 has 18 residues. V is TRBV7-9 and J is TRBJ2-1; D possibly corresponds to TRBD1 (5 bases). Sequencing was carried out using PBMCs. The clonotype comes from a boy younger than 18 in good health and CMV-seronegative. CDR3 in amino acids: CASSLPRVFGGSLNEQFF. The CDR3 DNA follows: TGTGCCAGCAGCTTACCCAGGGTTTTCGGTGGCAGTCTCAATGAGCAGTTCTTC.